These T cell receptor beta chains were read from a single sample in a study of T-cell memory formation after mild COVID-19. A single record per CDR3 protein comes from TCRdb applying MiXCR to the 5' RACE reads. The data show about 560,000 distinct CDR3 sequences, 17% seen once. The sample comprised PBMCs or a T cell subset sorted from them (not recorded which). The receptors come from an adult woman who had mild COVID-19 (a few samples of this study predate the infection). Cell type and time point are not known. CDR3s include the opening cysteine and the closing phenylalanine or tryptophan. D genes are given only for firm matches. Clone size, where shown, is once, few, many, or a class for clones that have expanded.

>TRBV3-1|TRBJ2-7|.|few
TGTGCCAGCAGCCAGTATTTCCCCCACGAGCAGTACTTC
CASSQYFPHEQYF
>TRBV20-1|TRBJ2-7|.|few
TGCAGTGCTAGAGATTTAGGGGAAGCCCCCTACGAGCAGTACTTC
CSARDLGEAPYEQYF
>TRBV24-1|TRBJ2-1|TRBD2|.
TGTGCCACCAGTGATAGGGTCGGACTAGCGGGAGATGAGCAGTTCTTC
CATSDRVGLAGDEQFF
>TRBV7-9|TRBJ2-5|TRBD2|few
TGTGCCAGCAGCCCAGTCCTCGGCGGGAGTGGAGAGACCCAGTACTTC
CASSPVLGGSGETQYF
>TRBV12-3/TRBV12-4|TRBJ2-2|.|.
TGTGCCAGCAGTTCCGCCTCCGGGTATGCGAACACCGGGGAGCTGTTTTTT
CASSSASGYANTGELFF
>TRBV9|TRBJ2-5|.|few
TGTGCCAGCAGCGTAGAGGTGGGAACGAACCAAGAGACCCAGTACTTC
CASSVEVGTNQETQYF
>TRBV7-6|TRBJ2-7|.|few
TGTGCCAGCAGCTCGGAGACAGGCTCCTACTACGAGCAGTACTTC
CASSSETGSYYEQYF
>TRBV5-1|TRBJ1-1|TRBD1|few
TGCGCCAGCAGCTTGGCCCGGACAGGGGAGACTGAAGCTTTCTTT
CASSLARTGETEAFF
>TRBV6-2/TRBV6-3|TRBJ2-2|.|few
TGTGCCAGCAGCAACGGGTTGAACACCGGGGAGCTGTTTTTT
CASSNGLNTGELFF
>TRBV5-1|TRBJ2-7|TRBD1|.
TGCGCCAGCAGCACTGGGACAGGGGGACCTCACGAGCAGTACTTC
CASSTGTGGPHEQYF
>TRBV30|TRBJ1-5|TRBD1|.
TGTGCCAAACGAAGGGGACAGGGGGATCAGCCCCAGCATTTT
CAKRRGQGDQPQHF
>TRBV4-1|TRBJ1-1|.|few
TGCGCCAGCGCTGAGACCGGGACCCGCTTCTACACTGAAGCTTTCTTT
CASAETGTRFYTEAFF
>TRBV27|TRBJ1-6|.|few
TGTGCCAGCAGTCCCGGGACAAAGAGCTCCTATAATTCACCCCTCCACTTT
CASSPGTKSSYNSPLHF
>TRBV4-1|TRBJ2-3|TRBD2|.
TGCGCCAGCAGCCAACCCCCGGGACTAGCCACAGATACGCAGTATTTT
CASSQPPGLATDTQYF
>TRBV27|TRBJ1-5|.|.
TGTGCCAGCAGTCAATTCGGGGGTCTTCTAAGCAATCAGCCCCAGCATTTT
CASSQFGGLLSNQPQHF
>TRBV12-3/TRBV12-4|TRBJ2-7|TRBD1|few
TGTGCCAGCAGTGACCGGGACAGGTTAAACGAGCAGTACTTC
CASSDRDRLNEQYF
>TRBV5-4|TRBJ2-2|.|few
TGTGCCAGCAGCAACCGACGCGGGGTGAACACCGGGGAGCTGTTTTTT
CASSNRRGVNTGELFF
>TRBV12-3/TRBV12-4|TRBJ1-5|.|.
TGTGCCAGCAGTTTGCGGGCGGTAAATCAGCCCCAGCATTTT
CASSLRAVNQPQHF
>TRBV19|TRBJ1-1|TRBD1|.
TGTGCCAGTAGGAATACAGGGGGCGGCACTGAAGCTTTCTTT
CASRNTGGGTEAFF
>TRBV7-9|TRBJ2-7|TRBD2|.
TGTGCCAGCAGCTTTCGGACTAGCGTACCCTACGAGCAGTACTTC
CASSFRTSVPYEQYF
>TRBV5-1|TRBJ1-1|TRBD1|.
TGCGCCAGCAGTCCGGACAGGAGTAACACTGAAGCTTTCTTT
CASSPDRSNTEAFF
>TRBV5-1|TRBJ1-2|.|.
TGCGCCAGCAGCTTGGCATCGGGGGTTAACTATGGCTACACCTTC
CASSLASGVNYGYTF
>TRBV12-3/TRBV12-4|TRBJ2-7|.|.
TGTGCCAGCTCCCTTGGAGGGATGCGCGAGCAGTACTTC
CASSLGGMREQYF
>TRBV12-3/TRBV12-4|TRBJ2-3|TRBD2|few
TGTGCCAGCATGCTCGCGGGGGGGCTCACAGATACGCAGTATTTT
CASMLAGGLTDTQYF
>TRBV12-3/TRBV12-4|TRBJ2-1|.|few
TGTGCCAGCAGCCTCCTCGTGGCCTACAATGAGCAGTTCTTC
CASSLLVAYNEQFF
>TRBV28|TRBJ1-1|.|.
TGTGCCTCCGGGGTTAACACTGAAGCTTTCTTT
CASGVNTEAFF
>TRBV2|TRBJ2-1|TRBD2|few
TGTGCCAGCAGTGAAGGGACTAGCGGGAGGGCCATTCATGAGCAGTTCTTC
CASSEGTSGRAIHEQFF
>TRBV9|TRBJ1-1|.|.
TGTGCCAGCAGCGTAGACGGGTTGGCCACTGAAGCTTTCTTT
CASSVDGLATEAFF
>TRBV6-1|TRBJ2-1|TRBD2|.
TGTGCCAGCAGCGCCGGGACTAGCTCCTTTCCGAGCTCCTACAATGAGCAGTTCTTC
CASSAGTSSFPSSYNEQFF
>TRBV20-1|TRBJ2-7|TRBD2|.
TGCAGTGCTAGGGGGACTAGCGGGAACTCCTACGAGCAGTACTTC
CSARGTSGNSYEQYF
>TRBV11-2|TRBJ1-4|TRBD1|few
TGTGCCAGCAGCGGGAACAGGGGGCCTAATGAAAAACTGTTTTTT
CASSGNRGPNEKLFF
>TRBV5-5|TRBJ1-1|TRBD1|few
TGTGCCAGCAGCCCTCTTCGACAGGGCCTTAACACTGAAGCTTTCTTT
CASSPLRQGLNTEAFF
>TRBV7-9|TRBJ1-4|.|few
TGTGCCAGCAGCTTTGGGGATACGGACAGAGAAAAACTGTTTTTT
CASSFGDTDREKLFF
>TRBV29-1|TRBJ2-3|TRBD2|.
TGCAGCGTTCGGGACTACACAGATACGCAGTATTTT
CSVRDYTDTQYF
>TRBV7-9|TRBJ1-1|TRBD1|.
TGTGCCAGCAGGCCGGGGACAGGGCTTGTCAAAGCTTTCTTT
CASRPGTGLVKAFF
>TRBV5-1|TRBJ2-1|.|.
TGCGCCAGCAGCCGCCCCCAGGGGGGTTCCTACAATGAGCAGTTCTTC
CASSRPQGGSYNEQFF
>TRBV7-9|TRBJ2-7|TRBD2|.
TGTGCCAGCCAGAGCGGGGGATTCGAGCAGTACTTC
CASQSGGFEQYF
>TRBV12-3/TRBV12-4|TRBJ2-6|TRBD2|few
TGTGCCAGCACCCCCGGGGGAGGGCATGGGGCCAACGTCCTGACTTTC
CASTPGGGHGANVLTF
>TRBV7-2|TRBJ2-2|.|.
TGTGCCAGCAGCTTTCCCCTCGGGGGACTTAACACCGGGGAGCTGTTTTTT
CASSFPLGGLNTGELFF
>TRBV11-2|TRBJ1-1|.|few
TGTGCCAGCAGCCTAATACTTAACAGAGGGACTGAAGCTTTCTTT
CASSLILNRGTEAFF
>TRBV7-9|TRBJ2-1|.|few
TGTGCCAGCAGCTTTAGGTCAAATGAGCAGTTCTTC
CASSFRSNEQFF
>TRBV20-1|TRBJ1-2|.|once
TGCAGTGCTGGCCGCTCTGGCTACACCTTC
CSAGRSGYTF
>TRBV19|TRBJ2-3|.|few
TGTGCCAGTAGTATAGCACAGGTCACAGATACGCAGTATTTT
CASSIAQVTDTQYF
>TRBV4-1|TRBJ2-3|.|.
TGCGCCAGCAGCTCGGACGGGGATACGCAGTATTTT
CASSSDGDTQYF
>TRBV7-3|TRBJ2-6|.|.
TGTGCCAGCCAGGAAAACTCTGGGGCCAACGTCCTGACTTTC
CASQENSGANVLTF
>TRBV28|TRBJ2-1|.|few
TGTGCCAGCAGTTTACGTTTTCGACTCCGGCAGTTCTTC
CASSLRFRLRQFF
>TRBV4-3|TRBJ2-7|TRBD1|.
TGCGCCAGCAGCCAAGACCGTCCCGGGACAGGGGACGAGCAGTACTTC
CASSQDRPGTGDEQYF
>TRBV12-3/TRBV12-4|TRBJ2-3|.|.
TGTGCCAGCCGCTCCGGTCGGCAGCCTAGCACAGATACGCAGTATTTT
CASRSGRQPSTDTQYF
>TRBV7-6|TRBJ2-3|.|few
TGTGCCAGCAGCACACTGGACTGGCAGTCCACAGATACGCAGTATTTT
CASSTLDWQSTDTQYF
>TRBV12-3/TRBV12-4|TRBJ2-3|.|.
TGTGCCAGCAGCTCCACCAGCAGTGGGAATACGCAGTATTTT
CASSSTSSGNTQYF
>TRBV14|TRBJ2-3|.|.
TGTGCCAGCAGCCAAGGTGCTAAAGCTCGCGATACGCAGTATTTT
CASSQGAKARDTQYF
>TRBV5-1|TRBJ2-3|.|.
TGCGCCAGCAGCTTACCCGCCCTAGGGGGGGATACGCAGTATTTT
CASSLPALGGDTQYF
>TRBV10-3|TRBJ2-3|.|many
TGTGCCATCAGTGAAGGGAGTGGGCGGAGCACAGATACGCAGTATTTT
CAISEGSGRSTDTQYF
>TRBV12-3/TRBV12-4|TRBJ1-3|TRBD1|few
TGTGCCAGCAGTTTCCGGGACAGTGGAAACACCATATATTTT
CASSFRDSGNTIYF